This TCR beta chain was captured in a study of T cell responses to AZD1222 COVID-19 vaccine. For this clone: Its antigen is unidentified.

From germline, CDR1 is SNHLY and CDR2 FYNNEI. With 8 bases clipped from V and 6 bases from J, the junction kept 12 bases outside the gene matches. The CDR3 runs 16 residues. Points from the study as a whole: Vaccine-associated CD4 TCRs ranged over spike, dominating at 160-218 and 743-854.

Clones were read by immunoSEQ multiplex PCR, and TCRdb kept only the in-frame ones, dropping some. The repertoire includes about 140,000 clones, more than 85% of them detected once, and approximately 3.8% sits in the top ten. V usage is TRBV2 and J usage is TRBJ2-2, with TRBD1 identical over 10 bases. The sample consisted of peripheral blood, taken 28 days after the second AZD1222 dose. This clonotype was sampled from an adult who received the AZD1222 COVID-19 vaccine. This chain's CDR3 is CASRLESGTGAGELFF. CDR3 in DNA: TGTGCCAGCCGGTTAGAGTCCGGGACAGGGGCCGGGGAGCTGTTTTTT.